The next 2 T cell receptor beta chains were all read from a single sample in a study of blood T cell repertoires in COVID-19. Some clones are missing from TCRdb's copy, which holds only in-frame ones; the method was immunoSEQ multiplex PCR. The data contain some 330,000 clones, around 86% of them singletons. Sequencing was done on a sample of PBMCs or T cells enriched from blood (not recorded which). Receptor source: a man aged 25 to 40 who had recovered from COVID-19.

V usage is TRBV20-1 and J usage is TRBJ2-1, with 12 nucleotides matching TRBD1. The CDR3 has 20 residues. Germline V gene sequence: CDR1 DFQATT, CDR2 SNEGSKA (reference sequence). Trimming removed 3 bases from V and 0 bases from J; junction bases left unmatched: 15. The CDR3 DNA sequence: TGCAGTGCTAGTGATCCCGGGGGACAGGGGGCTCTCTTCTCCTACAATGAGCAGTTCTTC. It yields the protein CSASDPGGQGALFSYNEQFF.

The chain carries TRBV9 and TRBJ1-2, with D tentatively TRBD1 (6 bases). This CDR3 has 15 amino acids. With 2 bases removed from V and 2 bases from J, the gap between germline ends came to 13 bases. Germline-derived CDR1 and CDR2 are SGDLS and YYNGEE. The CDR3 region is CASSVLQRGNYGYTF. In nucleotides, the CDR3 is TGTGCCAGCAGCGTTCTACAGAGGGGGAACTATGGCTACACCTTC.